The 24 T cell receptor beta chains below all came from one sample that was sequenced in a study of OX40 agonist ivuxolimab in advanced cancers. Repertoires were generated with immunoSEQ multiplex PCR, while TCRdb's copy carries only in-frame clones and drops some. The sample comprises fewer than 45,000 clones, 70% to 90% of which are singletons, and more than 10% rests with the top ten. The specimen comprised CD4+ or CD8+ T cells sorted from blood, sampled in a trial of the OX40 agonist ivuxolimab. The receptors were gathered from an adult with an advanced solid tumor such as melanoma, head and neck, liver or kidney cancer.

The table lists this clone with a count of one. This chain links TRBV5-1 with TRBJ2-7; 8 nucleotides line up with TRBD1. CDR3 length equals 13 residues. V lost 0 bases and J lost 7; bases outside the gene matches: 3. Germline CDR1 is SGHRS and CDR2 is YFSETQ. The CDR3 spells CASSLGQGWEQYF. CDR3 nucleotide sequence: TGCGCCAGCAGCTTGGGACAGGGGTGGGAGCAGTACTTC. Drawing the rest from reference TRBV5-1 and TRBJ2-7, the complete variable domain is KAGVTQTPRYLIKTRGQQVTLSCSPISGHRSVSWYQQTPGQGLQFLFEYFSETQRNKGNFPGRFSGRQFSNSRSEMNVSTLELGDSALYLCASSLGQGWEQYFGPGTRLTVT.

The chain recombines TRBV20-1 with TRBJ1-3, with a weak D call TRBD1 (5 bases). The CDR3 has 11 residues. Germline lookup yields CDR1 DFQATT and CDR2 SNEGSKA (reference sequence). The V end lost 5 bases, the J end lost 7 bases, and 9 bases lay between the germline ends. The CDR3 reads CSALGGNTIYF. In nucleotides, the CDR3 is TGCAGTGCTCTGGGGGGGAACACCATATATTTT.

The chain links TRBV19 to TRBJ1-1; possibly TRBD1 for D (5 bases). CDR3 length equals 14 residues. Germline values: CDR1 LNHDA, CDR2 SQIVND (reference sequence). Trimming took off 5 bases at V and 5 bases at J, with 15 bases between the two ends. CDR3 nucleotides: TGTGCCAGTAGTCCCCAGGGATGGGGGACTGAAGCTTTCTTT. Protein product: CASSPQGWGTEAFF.

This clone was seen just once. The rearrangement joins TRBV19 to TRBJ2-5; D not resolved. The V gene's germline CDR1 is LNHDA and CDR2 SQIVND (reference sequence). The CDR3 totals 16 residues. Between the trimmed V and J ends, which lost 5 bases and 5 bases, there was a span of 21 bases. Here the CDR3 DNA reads TGTGCCAGTAGTCCAAGGCCGCTTGATCTCCGGGAGACCCAGTACTTC. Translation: CASSPRPLDLRETQYF.

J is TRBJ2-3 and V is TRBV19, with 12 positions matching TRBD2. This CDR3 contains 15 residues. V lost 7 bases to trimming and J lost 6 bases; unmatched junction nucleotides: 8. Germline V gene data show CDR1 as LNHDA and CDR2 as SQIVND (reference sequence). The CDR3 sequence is CASNPTSGRSDTQYF. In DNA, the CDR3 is TGTGCCAGTAATCCGACTAGCGGGAGATCGGATACGCAGTATTTT.

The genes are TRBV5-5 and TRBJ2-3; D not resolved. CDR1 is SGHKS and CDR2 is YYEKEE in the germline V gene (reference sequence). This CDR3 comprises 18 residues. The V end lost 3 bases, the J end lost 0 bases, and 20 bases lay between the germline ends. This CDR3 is CASSYTPGPYSSTDTQYF. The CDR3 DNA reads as TGTGCCAGCAGCTATACGCCCGGGCCTTATTCTAGCACAGATACGCAGTATTTT. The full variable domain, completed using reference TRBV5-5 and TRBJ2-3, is DAGVTQSPTHLIKTRGQQVTLRCSPISGHKSVSWYQQVLGQGPQFIFQYYEKEERGRGNFPDRFSARQFPNYSSELNVNALLLGDSALYLCASSYTPGPYSSTDTQYFGPGTRLTVL.

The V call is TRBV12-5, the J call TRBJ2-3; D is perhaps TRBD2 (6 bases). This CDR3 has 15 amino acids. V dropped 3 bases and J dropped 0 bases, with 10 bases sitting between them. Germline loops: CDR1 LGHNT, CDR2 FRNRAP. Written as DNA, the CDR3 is TGTGCTAGTGGTTTAGGAGGGACTAGCACAGATACGCAGTATTTT. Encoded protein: CASGLGGTSTDTQYF. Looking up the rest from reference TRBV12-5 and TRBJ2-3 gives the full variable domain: DARVTQTPRHKVTEMGQEVTMRCQPILGHNTVFWYRQTMMQGLELLAYFRNRAPLDDSGMPKDRFSAEMPDATLATLKIQPSEPRDSAVYFCASGLGGTSTDTQYFGPGTRLTVL.

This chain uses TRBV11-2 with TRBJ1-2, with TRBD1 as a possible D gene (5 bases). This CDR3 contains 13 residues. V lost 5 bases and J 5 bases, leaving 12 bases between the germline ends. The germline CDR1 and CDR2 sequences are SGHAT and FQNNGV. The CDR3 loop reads CASSPTGGYGYTF. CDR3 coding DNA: TGTGCCAGCAGCCCGACGGGGGGTTATGGCTACACCTTC. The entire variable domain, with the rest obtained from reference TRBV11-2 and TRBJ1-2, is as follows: EAGVAQSPRYKIIEKRQSVAFWCNPISGHATLYWYQQILGQGPKLLIQFQNNGVVDDSQLPKDRFSAERLKGVDSTLKIQPAKLEDSAVYLCASSPTGGYGYTFGSGTRLTVV.

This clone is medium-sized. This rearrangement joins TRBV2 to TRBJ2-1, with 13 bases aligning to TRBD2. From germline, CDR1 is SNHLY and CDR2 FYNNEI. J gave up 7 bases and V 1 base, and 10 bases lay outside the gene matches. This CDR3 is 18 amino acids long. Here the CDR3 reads CASSEDPWTSGGTNEQFF. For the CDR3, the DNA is TGTGCCAGCAGTGAAGATCCTTGGACTAGCGGGGGAACGAATGAGCAGTTCTTC.

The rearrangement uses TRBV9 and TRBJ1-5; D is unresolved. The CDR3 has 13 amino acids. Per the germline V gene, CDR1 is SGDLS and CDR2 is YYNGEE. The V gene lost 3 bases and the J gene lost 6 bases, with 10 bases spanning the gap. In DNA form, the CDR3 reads TGTGCCAGCAGCGGAGACTGGGGTCAGCCCCAGCATTTT. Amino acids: CASSGDWGQPQHF.

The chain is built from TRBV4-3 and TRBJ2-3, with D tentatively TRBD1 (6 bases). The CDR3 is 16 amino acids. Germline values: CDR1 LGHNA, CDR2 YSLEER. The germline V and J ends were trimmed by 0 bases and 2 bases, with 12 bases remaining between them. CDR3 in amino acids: CASSQDTGRTTDTQYF. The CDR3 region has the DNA TGCGCCAGCAGCCAAGATACAGGGCGTACCACAGATACGCAGTATTTT.

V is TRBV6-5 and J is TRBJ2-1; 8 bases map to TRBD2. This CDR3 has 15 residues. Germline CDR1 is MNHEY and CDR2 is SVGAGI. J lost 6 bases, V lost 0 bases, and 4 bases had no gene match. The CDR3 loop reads CASSYSTSGANEQFF. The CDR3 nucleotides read TGTGCCAGCAGTTACTCCACTAGCGGCGCCAATGAGCAGTTCTTC.

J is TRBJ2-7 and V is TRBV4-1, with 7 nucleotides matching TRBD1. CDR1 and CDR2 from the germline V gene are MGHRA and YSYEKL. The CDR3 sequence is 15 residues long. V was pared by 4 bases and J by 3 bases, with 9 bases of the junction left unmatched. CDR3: CASSRVTGDNYEQYF. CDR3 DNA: TGCGCCAGCAGCCGCGTTACAGGGGATAACTACGAGCAGTACTTC.

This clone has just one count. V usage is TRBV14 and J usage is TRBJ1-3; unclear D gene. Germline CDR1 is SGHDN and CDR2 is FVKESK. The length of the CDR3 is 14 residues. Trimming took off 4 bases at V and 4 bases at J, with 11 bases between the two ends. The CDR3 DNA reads TGTGCCAGCAGCCGCTTGGGGATCGGAAACACCATATATTTT. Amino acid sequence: CASSRLGIGNTIYF.

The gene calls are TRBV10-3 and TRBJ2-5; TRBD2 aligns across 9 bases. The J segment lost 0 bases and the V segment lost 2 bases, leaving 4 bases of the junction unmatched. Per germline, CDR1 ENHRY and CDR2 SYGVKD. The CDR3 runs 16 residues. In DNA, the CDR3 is TGTGCCATCAGTGAGACTAGCGGGTCATACCAAGAGACCCAGTACTTC. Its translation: CAISETSGSYQETQYF.

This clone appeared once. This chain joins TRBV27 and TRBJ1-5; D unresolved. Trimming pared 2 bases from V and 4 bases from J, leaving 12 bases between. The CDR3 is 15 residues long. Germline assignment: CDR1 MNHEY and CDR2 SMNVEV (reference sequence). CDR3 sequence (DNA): TGTGCCAGCAGTTTAGCCAGTCAACTTAATCAGCCCCAGCATTTT. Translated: CASSLASQLNQPQHF.

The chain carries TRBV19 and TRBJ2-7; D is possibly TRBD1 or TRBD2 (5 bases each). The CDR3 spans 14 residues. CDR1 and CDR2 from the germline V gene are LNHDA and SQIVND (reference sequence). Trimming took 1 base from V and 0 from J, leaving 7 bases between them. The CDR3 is CASSIAGTSYEQYF. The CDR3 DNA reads TGTGCCAGTAGTATAGCAGGGACCTCCTACGAGCAGTACTTC.

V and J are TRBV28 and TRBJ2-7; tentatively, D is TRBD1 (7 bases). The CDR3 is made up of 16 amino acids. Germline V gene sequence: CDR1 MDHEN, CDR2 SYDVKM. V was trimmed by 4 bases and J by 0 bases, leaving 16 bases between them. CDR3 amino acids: CASSSLLQGGSYEQYF. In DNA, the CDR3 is TGTGCCAGCAGTTCCCTTCTTCAGGGGGGCTCCTACGAGCAGTACTTC.

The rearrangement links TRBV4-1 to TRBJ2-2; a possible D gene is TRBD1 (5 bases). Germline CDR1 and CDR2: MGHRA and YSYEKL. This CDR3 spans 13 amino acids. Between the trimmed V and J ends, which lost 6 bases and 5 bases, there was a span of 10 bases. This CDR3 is CASRPYRTGELFF. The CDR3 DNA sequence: TGCGCCAGCAGGCCCTACAGGACCGGGGAGCTGTTTTTT.

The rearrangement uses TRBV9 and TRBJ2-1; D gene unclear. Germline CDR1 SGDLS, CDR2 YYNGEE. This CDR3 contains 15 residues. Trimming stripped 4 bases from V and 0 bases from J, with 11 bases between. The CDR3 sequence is CASSPHFSSYNEQFF. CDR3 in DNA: TGTGCCAGCAGCCCCCACTTCAGCTCCTACAATGAGCAGTTCTTC.

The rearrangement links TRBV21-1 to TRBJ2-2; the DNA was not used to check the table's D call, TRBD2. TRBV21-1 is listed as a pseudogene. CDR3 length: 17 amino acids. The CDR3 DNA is TGTGCCAGCAGCAAAGCGCGGTGGAGGGTGAACACCGGGGAGCTGTTTTTT. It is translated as CASSKARWRVNTGELFF.

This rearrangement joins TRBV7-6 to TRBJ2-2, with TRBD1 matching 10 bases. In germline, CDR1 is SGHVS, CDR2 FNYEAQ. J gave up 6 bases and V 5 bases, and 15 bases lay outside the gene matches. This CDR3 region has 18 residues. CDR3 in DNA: TGTGCCAGCAGCGGCTCCCGGGACAGGGGAAGGCGGGCCGGGGAGCTGTTTTTT. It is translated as CASSGSRDRGRRAGELFF.

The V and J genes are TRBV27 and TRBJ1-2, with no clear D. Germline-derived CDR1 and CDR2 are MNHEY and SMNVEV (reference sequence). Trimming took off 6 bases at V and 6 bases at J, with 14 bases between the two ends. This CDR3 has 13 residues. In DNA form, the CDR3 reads TGTGCCAGCAGCCCCGCCTTTATGGATGGCTACACCTTC. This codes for CASSPAFMDGYTF.

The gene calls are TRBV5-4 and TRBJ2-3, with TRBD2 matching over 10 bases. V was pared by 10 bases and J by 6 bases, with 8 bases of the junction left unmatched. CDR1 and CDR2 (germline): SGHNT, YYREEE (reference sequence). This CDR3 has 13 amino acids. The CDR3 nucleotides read TGTGCCGTCACGGGACTAGCGCCGGATACGCAGTATTTT. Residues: CAVTGLAPDTQYF.